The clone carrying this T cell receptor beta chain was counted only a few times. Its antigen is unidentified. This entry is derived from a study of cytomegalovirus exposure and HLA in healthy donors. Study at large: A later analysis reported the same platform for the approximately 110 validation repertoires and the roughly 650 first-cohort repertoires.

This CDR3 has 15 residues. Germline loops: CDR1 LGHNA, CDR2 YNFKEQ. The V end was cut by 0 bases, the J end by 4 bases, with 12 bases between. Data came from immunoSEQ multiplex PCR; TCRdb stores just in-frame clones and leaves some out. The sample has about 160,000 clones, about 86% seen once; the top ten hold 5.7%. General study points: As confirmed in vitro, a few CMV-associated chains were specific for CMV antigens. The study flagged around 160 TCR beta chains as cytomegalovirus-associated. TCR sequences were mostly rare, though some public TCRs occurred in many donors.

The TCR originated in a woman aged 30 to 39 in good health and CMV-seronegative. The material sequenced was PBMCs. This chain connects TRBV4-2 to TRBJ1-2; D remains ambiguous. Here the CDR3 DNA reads TGTGCCAGCAGCCAAGAACGTTTCGAGTCCTATGGCTACACCTTC. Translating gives CASSQERFESYGYTF.